This T cell receptor beta chain was found in a study of metastatic and nonmetastatic thyroid tumors (dated by TCRdb to 2018 to 2020). For the study in its entirety: For patients with malignant and with benign thyroid disease, the researchers compared repertoires between peripheral blood samples and tumor or nodule tissue samples. What the research found in general, with its limitations: In both blood and tumor samples, TCR beta diversity was reported to be significantly higher in malignant tumors than in benign nodules.

No treatment had been received by any patient before thyroid surgery. Using T-cell receptor beta sequencing, the researchers looked back retrospectively at clinical samples from patients, gathered between the early 2010s and the late 2010s. CDR1 and CDR2 are read off the germline V gene (reference sequence) as LGHDT and YNNKEL. Here V drops 2 bases and J drops 4 bases, and the junction holds 2 bases not matched to any gene. Counted from cysteine to phenylalanine, this CDR3 has 15 amino acids. Only the CDR3 part of the read is kept: 45 bases, read in frame from the first base. This clone was detected many times. Its cognate antigen has yet to be identified. The input lacks base qualities; no much larger clone sits a single base away. Libraries were made using PCR. This sample was sequenced with an Illumina HiSeq 4000. High-throughput sequencing was used to profile the CDR3 region of the TCR beta-chain in every patient. The study's own analysis went as follows. A classifier to discriminate distant-metastatic papillary thyroid cancer patients was built from CDR3 differences across clinicopathological groups. The Shannon index was used to measure repertoire diversity, and the Morisita-Horn index was used to measure how similar tumor and blood repertoires were. Starting from the raw public reads, TCRdb applied fastp trimming at Q25, assembled clones with MiXCR and retained in-frame beta chains. The V and J calls were not made by the authors but by TCRdb's processing. In all, the sample holds over 25,000 clones, and 10% to 13% of those were seen once. The leading ten clones occupy roughly a sixth of the sample.

This chain is built from TRBV3-1 and TRBJ2-2, with 9 junctional bases fitting TRBD1. This TCR came from a female donor with papillary thyroid cancer or a benign thyroid nodule (not recorded which). Some clones in this sample may be carry-over from other donors' samples. Sequencing was carried out using blood. The CDR3 region has the sequence CASSQLDRGTGELFF. In nucleotide form, the sequence is TGTGCCAGCAGCCAACTGGACAGGGGCACCGGGGAGCTGTTTTTT.